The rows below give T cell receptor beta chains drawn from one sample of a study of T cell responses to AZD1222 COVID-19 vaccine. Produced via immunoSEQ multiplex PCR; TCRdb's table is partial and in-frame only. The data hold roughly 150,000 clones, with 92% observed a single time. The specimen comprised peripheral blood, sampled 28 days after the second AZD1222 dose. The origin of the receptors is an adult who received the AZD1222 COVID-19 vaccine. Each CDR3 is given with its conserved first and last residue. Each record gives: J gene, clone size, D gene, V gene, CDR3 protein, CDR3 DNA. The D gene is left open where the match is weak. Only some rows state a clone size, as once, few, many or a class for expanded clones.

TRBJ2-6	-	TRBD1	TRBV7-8	CASSWTGRSSGANVLTF	TGTGCCAGCAGCTGGACAGGGCGTAGCTCTGGGGCCAACGTCCTGACTTTC
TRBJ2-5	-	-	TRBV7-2	CASSSPGAKETQYF	TGTGCCAGCAGCTCCCCAGGGGCAAAAGAGACCCAGTACTTC
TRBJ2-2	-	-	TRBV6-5	CASSYSMSGELFF	TGTGCCAGCAGTTACTCTATGTCCGGGGAGCTGTTTTTT
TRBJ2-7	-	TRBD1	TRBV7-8	CASSRLRDRSHEQYF	TGTGCCAGCAGTCGTTTGCGGGACAGGTCCCACGAGCAGTACTTC
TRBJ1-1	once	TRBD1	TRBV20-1	CSGGQGTEAFF	TGCAGTGGGGGACAGGGCACTGAAGCTTTCTTT
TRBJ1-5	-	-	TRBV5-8	CASSLGDGGGNQPQHF	TGTGCCAGCAGCTTGGGGGACGGCGGGGGCAATCAGCCCCAGCATTTT
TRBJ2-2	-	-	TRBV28	CASSLLGPNTGELFF	TGTGCCAGCAGTTTATTAGGCCCGAACACCGGGGAGCTGTTTTTT
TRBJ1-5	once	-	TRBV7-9	CASSRGQFNQPQHF	TGTGCCAGCAGCCGAGGACAGTTCAATCAGCCCCAGCATTTT
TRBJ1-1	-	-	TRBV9	CASSLTPQGQDTEAFF	TGTGCCAGCAGCCTCACACCCCAGGGGCAGGACACTGAAGCTTTCTTT
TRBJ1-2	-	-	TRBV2	CASRVRTVGYTF	TGTGCCAGCAGGGTAAGGACAGTTGGCTACACCTTC
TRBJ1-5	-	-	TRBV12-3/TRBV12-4	CASSNRRSQPQHF	TGTGCCAGCAGCAACAGGCGATCCCAGCCCCAGCATTTT